A selection of T cell receptor beta chains follows, all from one sample in a study of shared clonotypes between healthy human individuals. Method: immunoSEQ multiplex PCR; TCRdb's copy keeps in-frame clones and lacks some. The sample lists approximately 2.4 million clones, approximately 94% occurring once. The sequenced sample was naive CD4+ T cells sorted from blood. The receptors come from a man younger than 30 in good health. Both conserved end residues are part of each CDR3. Fields, in order: J gene, CDR3 length, D gene, V gene, CDR3 protein, CDR3 DNA. A D gene is named only where the DNA matches it firmly.

J gene: TRBJ1-2
CDR3 length: 15
D gene: NA
V gene: TRBV7-6
CDR3 protein: CASSLASGQIYGYTF
CDR3 DNA: TGTGCCAGCAGCTTAGCGTCGGGCCAGATCTATGGCTACACCTTC

J gene: TRBJ2-5
CDR3 length: 15
D gene: NA
V gene: TRBV7-2
CDR3 protein: CASSSSRGEGETQYF
CDR3 DNA: TGTGCCAGCAGCTCGTCCAGGGGGGAGGGAGAGACCCAGTACTTC

J gene: TRBJ2-2
CDR3 length: 19
D gene: TRBD2
V gene: TRBV12-5
CDR3 protein: CASGLVRLAGGSSTGELFF
CDR3 DNA: TGTGCTAGTGGTTTGGTACGACTAGCGGGAGGCTCGAGTACCGGGGAGCTGTTTTTT

J gene: TRBJ1-1
CDR3 length: 12
D gene: NA
V gene: TRBV29-1
CDR3 protein: CSVEEPGVGAFF
CDR3 DNA: TGCAGCGTTGAAGAACCCGGGGTCGGAGCTTTCTTT

J gene: TRBJ2-3
CDR3 length: 15
D gene: NA
V gene: TRBV10-3
CDR3 protein: CAISKPGQNTDTQYF
CDR3 DNA: TGTGCCATCAGCAAACCGGGACAAAACACAGATACGCAGTATTTT

J gene: TRBJ1-1
CDR3 length: 13
D gene: NA
V gene: TRBV28
CDR3 protein: CASEGTLNTEAFF
CDR3 DNA: TGTGCCAGCGAAGGGACTTTGAACACTGAAGCTTTCTTT

J gene: TRBJ2-2
CDR3 length: 16
D gene: TRBD1
V gene: TRBV6-1
CDR3 protein: CASSGKGAANTGELFF
CDR3 DNA: TGTGCCAGCAGTGGAAAGGGGGCCGCAAACACCGGGGAGCTGTTTTTT

J gene: TRBJ2-4
CDR3 length: 15
D gene: NA
V gene: TRBV5-1
CDR3 protein: CASSPLFQAKNIQYF
CDR3 DNA: TGCGCCAGCAGTCCTCTTTTCCAGGCCAAAAACATTCAGTACTTC

J gene: TRBJ2-1
CDR3 length: 13
D gene: NA
V gene: TRBV18
CDR3 protein: CASSPAGINEQFF
CDR3 DNA: TGTGCCAGCTCACCGGCGGGGATCAATGAGCAGTTCTTC

J gene: TRBJ2-7
CDR3 length: 16
D gene: TRBD2
V gene: TRBV5-1
CDR3 protein: CASSLGTSGISYEQYF
CDR3 DNA: TGCGCCAGCAGCTTGGGAACTAGCGGGATTTCCTACGAGCAGTACTTC

J gene: TRBJ1-2
CDR3 length: 11
D gene: NA
V gene: TRBV20-1
CDR3 protein: CSAYSGAGYTF
CDR3 DNA: TGCAGTGCCTACTCGGGCGCTGGCTACACCTTC

J gene: TRBJ1-1
CDR3 length: 15
D gene: NA
V gene: TRBV5-1
CDR3 protein: CASSLGEARGTEAFF
CDR3 DNA: TGCGCCAGCAGCTTGGGGGAGGCGAGGGGTACTGAAGCTTTCTTT

J gene: TRBJ1-1
CDR3 length: 15
D gene: NA
V gene: TRBV7-8
CDR3 protein: CASSLGLTGITEAFF
CDR3 DNA: TGTGCCAGCAGCTTAGGGTTAACAGGGATCACTGAAGCTTTCTTT

J gene: TRBJ2-7
CDR3 length: 15
D gene: NA
V gene: TRBV7-2
CDR3 protein: CASSSVVGAVIEQYF
CDR3 DNA: TGTGCCAGCAGCTCCGTTGTGGGAGCAGTCATCGAGCAGTACTTC

J gene: TRBJ2-1
CDR3 length: 16
D gene: TRBD1
V gene: TRBV5-6
CDR3 protein: CASSPHVGQGNVEQFF
CDR3 DNA: TGTGCCAGCAGTCCGCACGTGGGACAGGGGAACGTTGAGCAGTTCTTC

J gene: TRBJ2-1
CDR3 length: 14
D gene: TRBD1
V gene: TRBV7-9
CDR3 protein: CASSNRDRENEQFF
CDR3 DNA: TGTGCCAGCAGCAACCGGGACAGGGAAAATGAGCAGTTCTTC

J gene: TRBJ1-1
CDR3 length: 14
D gene: TRBD1
V gene: TRBV6-5
CDR3 protein: CASRAGTANTEAFF
CDR3 DNA: TGTGCCAGCAGGGCCGGGACAGCGAACACTGAAGCTTTCTTT

J gene: TRBJ2-5
CDR3 length: 14
D gene: NA
V gene: TRBV7-8
CDR3 protein: CASSFDRWGETQYF
CDR3 DNA: TGTGCCAGCAGCTTCGACCGGTGGGGGGAGACCCAGTACTTC

J gene: TRBJ1-1
CDR3 length: 13
D gene: NA
V gene: TRBV18
CDR3 protein: CASSPSDTRGAFF
CDR3 DNA: TGTGCCAGCTCACCGTCCGACACCCGTGGGGCTTTCTTT